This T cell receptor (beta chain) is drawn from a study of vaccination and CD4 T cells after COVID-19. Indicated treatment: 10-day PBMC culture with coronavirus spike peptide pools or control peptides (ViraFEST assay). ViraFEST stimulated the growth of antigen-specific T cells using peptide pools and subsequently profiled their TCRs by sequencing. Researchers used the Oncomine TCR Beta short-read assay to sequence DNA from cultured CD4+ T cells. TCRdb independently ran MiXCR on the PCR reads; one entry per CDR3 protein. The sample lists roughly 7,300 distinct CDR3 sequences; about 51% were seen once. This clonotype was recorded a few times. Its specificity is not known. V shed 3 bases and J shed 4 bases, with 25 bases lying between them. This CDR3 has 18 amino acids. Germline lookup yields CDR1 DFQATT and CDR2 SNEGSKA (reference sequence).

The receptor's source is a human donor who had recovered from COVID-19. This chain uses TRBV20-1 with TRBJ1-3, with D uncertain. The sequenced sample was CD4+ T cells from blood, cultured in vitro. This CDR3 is CSASPPRGGSGSGNTIYF. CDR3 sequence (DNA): TGCAGTGCTAGCCCCCCCCGCGGCGGCTCGGGTTCGGGAAACACCATATATTTT.